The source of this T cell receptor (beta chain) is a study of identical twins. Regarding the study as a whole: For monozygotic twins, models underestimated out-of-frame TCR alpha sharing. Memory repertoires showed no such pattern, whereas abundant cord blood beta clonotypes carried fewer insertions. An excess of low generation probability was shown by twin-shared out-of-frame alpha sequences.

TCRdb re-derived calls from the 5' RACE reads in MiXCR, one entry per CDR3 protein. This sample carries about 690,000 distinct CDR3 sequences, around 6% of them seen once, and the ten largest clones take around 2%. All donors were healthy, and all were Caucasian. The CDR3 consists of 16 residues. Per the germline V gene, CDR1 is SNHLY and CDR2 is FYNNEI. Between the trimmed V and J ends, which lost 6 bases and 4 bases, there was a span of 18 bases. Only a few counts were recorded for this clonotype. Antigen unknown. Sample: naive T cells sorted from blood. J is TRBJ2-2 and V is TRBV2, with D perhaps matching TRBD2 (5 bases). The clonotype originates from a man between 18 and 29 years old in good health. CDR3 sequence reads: CASSLTVGSSTGELFF. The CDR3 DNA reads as TGTGCCAGCAGCTTGACGGTAGGGAGCAGCACCGGGGAGCTGTTTTTT.